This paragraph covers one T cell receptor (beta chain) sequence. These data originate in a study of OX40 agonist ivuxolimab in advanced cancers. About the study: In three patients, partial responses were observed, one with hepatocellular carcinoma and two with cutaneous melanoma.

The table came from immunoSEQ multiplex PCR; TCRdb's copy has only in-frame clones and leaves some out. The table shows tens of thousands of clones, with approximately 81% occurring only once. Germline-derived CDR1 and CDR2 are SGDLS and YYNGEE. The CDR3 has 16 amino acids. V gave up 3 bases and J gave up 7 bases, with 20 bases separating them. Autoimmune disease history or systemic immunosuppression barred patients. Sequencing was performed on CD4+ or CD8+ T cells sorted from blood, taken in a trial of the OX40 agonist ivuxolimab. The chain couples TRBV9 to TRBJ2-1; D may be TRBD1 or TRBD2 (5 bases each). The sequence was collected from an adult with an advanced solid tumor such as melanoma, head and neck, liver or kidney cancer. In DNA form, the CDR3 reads TGTGCCAGCAGCGAGCCAGTAGGGACCTCGGGTAATGAGCAGTTCTTC. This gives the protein CASSEPVGTSGNEQFF. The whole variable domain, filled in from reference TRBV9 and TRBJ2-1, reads DSGVTQTPKHLITATGQRVTLRCSPRSGDLSVYWYQQSLDQGLQFLIQYYNGEERAKGNILERFSAQQFPDLHSELNLSSLELGDSALYFCASSEPVGTSGNEQFFGPGTRLTVL.